This T cell receptor beta chain was identified in a study of vaccination and CD4 T cells after COVID-19. The wider study: Participants got two doses of BNT162b2 or mRNA-1273 vaccine. Cellular stimulation was performed using overlapping spike peptides derived from SARS-CoV-2, HCoV-NL63, HCoV-OC43 and HCoV-229E.

Germline lookup yields CDR1 SGHTA and CDR2 FQGNSA. This CDR3 contains 14 residues. Trimming cost V 3 bases and J 0 bases, with 9 bases left between them. In the case of this clonotype: No antigen is known for it.

Whole-study results and caveats: Detection of a median about 90% of reactive clones in convalescent patients was confined to the period after vaccination.

Treatment described: approximately 9-day PBMC culture with coronavirus spike peptide pools or control peptides (ViraFEST assay). After culture for about ten days, isolation of CD4+ T cells was performed by negative selection. Cultured CD4+ T-cell DNA underwent Oncomine TCR Beta short-read sequencing. MiXCR, run by TCRdb on the PCR reads, gives a single entry per CDR3 protein. This sample has about 16,000 distinct CDR3 sequences, with approximately 63% found just once. V and J are TRBV7-2 and TRBJ2-7, with D unclear. The material sequenced was CD4+ T cells from blood, cultured in vitro. This TCR was recovered from a human donor who had recovered from COVID-19. CDR3 in DNA: TGTGCCAGCAGCTTTGGAGCGAACTCCTACGAGCAGTACTTC. This sequence encodes CASSFGANSYEQYF.